Included here is one T cell receptor beta chain sequence, with context. This entry comes from a study of T cells in Graves' hyperthyroidism and ophthalmopathy. The PBMCs had their origin in approximately 10 ml of fresh peripheral blood. RNA transcripts gave rise to amplified TCR beta CDR3 regions. When the TCR CDR3 underwent first-round RT-PCR, the HTBI primer set was used. TCRdb re-analysed the multiplex PCR reads in MiXCR, keeping a single row per CDR3 protein. The repertoire consists of around 610,000 distinct CDR3 sequences, with approximately 15% occurring once and the leading ten covering approximately 4.2%. CDR1 is WSHSY, CDR2 SAAADI, per germline. The ends lost 1 base at V and 4 bases at J; junction bases unmatched: 5. This CDR3 comprises 16 residues.

The chain uses TRBV10-2 and TRBJ2-2; 8 bases are a match to TRBD1. The receptor was derived from a woman in her 40s with Graves' ophthalmopathy. Sample: blood. CDR3 residues: CASSEFRGRGTGELFF. In nucleotides, the CDR3 is TGCGCCAGCAGTGAGTTCAGGGGGCGCGGCACCGGGGAGCTGTTTTTT.